These 24 T cell receptor beta chains were sequenced from one sample in a study of cytomegalovirus exposure and HLA in healthy donors. TCRdb's copy holds only in-frame clones and misses some; the assay was immunoSEQ multiplex PCR. The data contain roughly 98,000 clones, roughly nine tenths of them singletons. Input material: PBMCs. Source of these receptors: a woman younger than 45 in good health and CMV-seronegative.

The chain combines TRBV5-4 with TRBJ1-2; TRBD1 is a possible D gene (5 bases). This CDR3 has 14 amino acids. V was clipped by 0 bases and J by 4 bases, with 10 bases between them. Looked up from germline, CDR1 is SGHNT and CDR2 is YYREEE (reference sequence). CDR3 sequence: CASSLVQGVYGYTF. The CDR3 bases are TGTGCCAGCAGCTTGGTGCAGGGTGTCTATGGCTACACCTTC.

V gene TRBV5-1 combines with J gene TRBJ1-2; no reliable D call. Germline CDR1 is SGHRS and CDR2 is YFSETQ. Trimming cost V 4 bases and J 6 bases, with 7 bases left between them. The CDR3 extends over 11 amino acids. The CDR3 DNA is TGCGCCAGCAGCGACTTGGATGGCTACACCTTC. It is translated as CASSDLDGYTF.

The chain recombines TRBV5-6 with TRBJ2-1, with 9 bases fitting TRBD2. The CDR3 runs 15 residues. The V segment lost 3 bases and the J segment 5 bases; nucleotides outside the gene matches: 6. The germline V gene has CDR1 SGHDT and CDR2 YYEEEE. CDR3 bases: TGTGCCAGCAGCTGGCGACTAGCGGATAACAATGAGCAGTTCTTC. Its protein is CASSWRLADNNEQFF.

The chain combines TRBV9 with TRBJ1-2; D perhaps matches TRBD1 (6 bases). The V gene lost 1 base and the J gene lost 8 bases, with 12 bases spanning the gap. CDR1 and CDR2 from the germline V gene are SGDLS and YYNGEE. This CDR3 has 13 amino acids. CDR3 loop: CASSVRGGQGYTF. CDR3 coding DNA: TGTGCCAGCAGCGTAAGGGGGGGCCAAGGCTACACCTTC.

The DNA for the CDR3 is TGCGCCAGCAGCTTAGGGAGTTCCGGTTCACCCCTCCACTTT. Translating gives CASSLGSSGSPLHF. The genes are TRBV5-1 and TRBJ1-6; the D is unclear. Germline CDR1 SGHRS, CDR2 YFSETQ. Trimming cost V 2 bases and J 9 bases, with 12 bases left between them. The CDR3 consists of 14 residues.

The chain couples TRBV6-5 to TRBJ2-3; TRBD2 is a possible D gene (6 bases). The germline V gene encodes CDR1 MNHEY and CDR2 SVGAGI. CDR3 length equals 13 residues. V gave up 6 bases and J gave up 5 bases, with 12 bases separating them. CDR3 bases: TGTGCCAGCAGCCGTAGACTAGTAGATACGCAGTATTTT. Translating gives CASSRRLVDTQYF.

This sequence joins TRBV2 and TRBJ1-2; the match to TRBD1 covers 7 bases. The CDR3 sequence is 13 residues long. From germline, CDR1 is SNHLY and CDR2 FYNNEI. With V trimmed by 6 bases and J by 5 bases, 6 bases remained unmatched. The DNA of the CDR3 is TGTGCCAGCAGGACAGGGAGAGGGTATGGCTACACCTTC. It translates to CASRTGRGYGYTF.

This clone has more than one count but fewer than ten. The CDR3 nucleotides are TGTGCCAGCAGTTTCGGGAGGGACATTACCTACGAGCAGTACTTC. Its protein product is CASSFGRDITYEQYF. The chain employs TRBV28 and TRBJ2-7; TRBD2 matches 8 bases. With V trimmed by 3 bases and J by 2 bases, 6 bases remained unmatched. The germline V gene encodes CDR1 MDHEN and CDR2 SYDVKM. This CDR3 has 15 residues.

This chain uses TRBV28 with TRBJ2-2; possibly TRBD2 for D (8 bases). Germline V gene data show CDR1 as MDHEN and CDR2 as SYDVKM. The CDR3 sequence is 17 residues long. Trimming left V 2 bases short and J 6 bases short, with 19 bases between. The CDR3 here is CASSLTRSGGGPGELFF. The CDR3 DNA sequence: TGTGCCAGCAGTTTAACCAGGTCGGGAGGGGGCCCCGGGGAGCTGTTTTTT.

The chain uses TRBV5-1 and TRBJ1-2; 8 bases match TRBD1. The CDR3 runs 14 residues. Germline assignment: CDR1 SGHRS and CDR2 YFSETQ. The ends lost 4 bases at V and 7 bases at J; junction bases unmatched: 9. The CDR3 reads CASSPDREVGGYTF. CDR3 nucleotide sequence: TGCGCCAGCAGCCCGGACAGGGAGGTGGGTGGCTACACCTTC.

This sequence joins TRBV4-3 and TRBJ2-3; TRBD1 matches 10 bases. Germline V gene data show CDR1 as LGHNA and CDR2 as YSLEER. Germline trimming cut 4 bases from V and 2 bases from J; bases unmatched to any gene: 3. The CDR3 sequence is 15 residues long. CDR3 sequence reads: CASSLGTGDTDTQYF. For the CDR3, the DNA is TGCGCCAGCAGCCTTGGGACAGGGGACACAGATACGCAGTATTTT.

The table lists this clone with a count of one. The chain couples TRBV5-1 to TRBJ1-1; 7 positions match TRBD1. Germline lookup yields CDR1 SGHRS and CDR2 YFSETQ. V trimming: 4 bases; J trimming: 4 bases; junction bases outside the gene matches: 7. The CDR3 consists of 14 residues. The CDR3 coding sequence is TGCGCCAGCAGCCCTTTCCAGGGGGGCACTGAAGCTTTCTTT. Translation gives CASSPFQGGTEAFF.

The V gene is TRBV6-1, the J gene TRBJ2-2; D remains ambiguous. Germline V gene sequence: CDR1 MNHNS, CDR2 SASEGT. V was shortened by 4 bases and J by 1 base, with 13 bases between the two germline ends. This CDR3 is 16 amino acids long. This CDR3 reads CASSGVSPENTGELFF. The DNA for the CDR3 is TGTGCCAGCAGTGGCGTGTCGCCCGAGAACACCGGGGAGCTGTTTTTT.

The V call is TRBV4-3, the J call TRBJ1-4; D is uncertain. Germline CDR1 and CDR2: LGHNA and YSLEER. V was clipped by 0 bases and J by 5 bases, with 19 bases between them. The CDR3 loop spans 18 amino acids. CDR3 amino acids: CASSQDHLGTVINEKLFF. The CDR3 coding sequence is TGCGCCAGCAGCCAAGATCATCTGGGTACAGTAATAAATGAAAAACTGTTTTTT.

This chain connects TRBV14 to TRBJ1-2; no reliable D call. Trimming took off 1 base at V and 1 base at J, with 4 bases between the two ends. This CDR3 contains 13 residues. The germline gives CDR1 SGHDN, CDR2 FVKESK. CDR3 nucleotides: TGTGCCAGCAGCCAAGCGGGTAACTATGGCTACACCTTC. It yields the protein CASSQAGNYGYTF.

For this clone: The same CDR3 arises from other DNA sequences in this sample as well. The CDR3 reads CSVGGETQYF. CDR3 nucleotides: TGCAGCGTCGGAGGAGAGACCCAGTACTTC. The V gene is TRBV29-1, the J gene TRBJ2-5, with D tentatively TRBD2 (5 bases). The ends were cut back, 6 bases at V and 4 bases at J, with 6 bases in the middle. Looked up from germline, CDR1 is SQVTM and CDR2 is ANQGSEA. This CDR3 spans 10 amino acids.

The rearrangement joins TRBV7-2 to TRBJ1-3, with D possibly TRBD1 on 5 matching bases. There are 12 residues in the CDR3. With 6 bases removed from V and 3 bases from J, the gap between germline ends came to 6 bases. Germline V gene data show CDR1 as SGHTA and CDR2 as FQGNSA. CDR3 in DNA: TGTGCCAGCAGGGGGGGTGGAAACACCATATATTTT. This gives the protein CASRGGGNTIYF.

A single count supports this clone. CDR3 sequence: CASSVNPAGHEQFF. CDR3 coding DNA: TGTGCCAGCAGCGTAAACCCAGCGGGGCATGAGCAGTTCTTC. The chain recombines TRBV9 with TRBJ2-1, with 7 bases aligning to TRBD2. The germline CDR1 and CDR2 sequences are SGDLS and YYNGEE. The trim removed 1 base at V and 8 bases at J, leaving 6 bases unmatched. The CDR3 is 14 amino acids.

The chain joins TRBV7-9 to TRBJ2-5, with 9 bases matching TRBD2. V was pared by 3 bases and J by 5 bases, with 7 bases of the junction left unmatched. The CDR3 extends over 15 amino acids. Germline loops: CDR1 SEHNR, CDR2 FQNEAQ (reference sequence). In DNA form, the CDR3 reads TGTGCCAGCAGCTTGAATAGCGGGAGCCTGGAGACCCAGTACTTC. Its translation is CASSLNSGSLETQYF.

The gene calls are TRBV19 and TRBJ2-7; unclear D gene. Trimming removed 5 bases from V and 7 bases from J, with 15 bases in between. CDR3 length: 13 amino acids. The germline V gene encodes CDR1 LNHDA and CDR2 SQIVND (reference sequence). The chain's CDR3 is CASSRRILEEQYF. The CDR3 nucleotides are TGTGCCAGTAGTCGCAGGATCCTTGAGGAGCAGTACTTC.

This chain uses TRBV28 with TRBJ2-1; 7 bases are a match to TRBD2. After removal of 6 bases from V and 0 bases from J, the junction contained 20 bases not matched to a gene. The CDR3 spans 20 residues. Per germline, CDR1 MDHEN and CDR2 SYDVKM. This CDR3 reads CASRPGGSGGHYSSYNEQFF. For the CDR3, the DNA is TGTGCCAGCAGACCCGGGGGATCGGGAGGCCACTATAGCTCCTACAATGAGCAGTTCTTC.

A remark on this clone: One junction end does not reproduce the germline sequence, and a read error may be involved. The chain couples TRBV28 to TRBJ1-2; D uncertain. In germline, CDR1 is MDHEN, CDR2 SYDVKM. The CDR3 is made up of 12 amino acids. Written as DNA, the CDR3 is TGTGCCAGCAACCTCAGTAACGATGGCTACACCTTC. This sequence encodes CASNLSNDGYTF.

Notes on this clone: The junction departs from germline at one end; a sequencing error may be responsible. The chain has TRBV7-7 and TRBJ2-1; D is perhaps TRBD2 (6 bases). This CDR3 is built from 16 residues. Germline assignment: CDR1 SSHAT and CDR2 FNYEAQ (reference sequence). The CDR3 protein is CASSLFAGSSYNEQFF. CDR3 nucleotides: TGTGCTAGCAGCTTGTTCGCGGGAAGCTCCTACAATGAGCAGTTCTTC.

This rearrangement joins TRBV28 to TRBJ1-1; D is undetermined. The CDR3 loop spans 13 amino acids. CDR1 and CDR2 (germline): MDHEN, SYDVKM. Trimming shortened V by 3 bases and J by 6 bases, and 11 bases separated the two germline ends. The CDR3 loop reads CASSFPEVPEAFF. In nucleotides, the CDR3 is TGTGCCAGCAGTTTTCCAGAAGTCCCTGAAGCTTTCTTT.